A selection of T cell receptor beta chains follows, all from one sample in a study of shared T cell receptors in the human thymus. Sequencing used immunoSEQ multiplex PCR; TCRdb keeps in-frame clones, though not all of them. This table holds 650,000 to 950,000 clones, approximately 85% found once. These data are also associated with another study on human thymus T cells.

The sample taken for sequencing was thymocytes. These receptors came from a girl under two years old with a congenital heart defect. The CDR3 runs from the conserved cysteine through the conserved F or W. D genes are given only for firm matches. The size field is filled for only some rows; it gives once, few, many or a size class.

CDR3nt: TGTGCCAGCAGCTTAAGGTGGAGGGGGGCGGGAGGATCCTATGGCTACACCTTC
CDR3aa: CASSLRWRGAGGSYGYTF
j_gene: TRBJ1-2
abundance: .
v_gene: TRBV7-2
d_gene: .
len: 18

CDR3nt: TGCGCCAGCAGCCAAGTAGCGGAAGGTGAAAAACTGTTTTTT
CDR3aa: CASSQVAEGEKLFF
j_gene: TRBJ1-4
abundance: once
v_gene: TRBV4-1
d_gene: .
len: 14

CDR3nt: TGTGCCAGCAGTGAATCGACAGGGGGCTTAGTCGCTGAAGCTTTCTTT
CDR3aa: CASSESTGGLVAEAFF
j_gene: TRBJ1-1
abundance: .
v_gene: TRBV25-1
d_gene: TRBD1
len: 16

CDR3nt: TGTGCCAGCAGCTTAAAGGGGCCTCGTGGAAACACCATATATTTT
CDR3aa: CASSLKGPRGNTIYF
j_gene: TRBJ1-3
abundance: .
v_gene: TRBV11-2
d_gene: .
len: 15

CDR3nt: TGTGCCAGCAGCTTAGCAGGGACAGCTTCCTACGAGCAGTACTTC
CDR3aa: CASSLAGTASYEQYF
j_gene: TRBJ2-7
abundance: .
v_gene: TRBV7-6
d_gene: TRBD1
len: 15

CDR3nt: TGTGCCAGCAGCTTAGATCGAAACGAGGCCACTAACTATGGCTACACCTTC
CDR3aa: CASSLDRNEATNYGYTF
j_gene: TRBJ1-2
abundance: .
v_gene: TRBV11-2
d_gene: .
len: 17

CDR3nt: TGTGCCAGCTCACCACTTATGCGGTCGTCAGGGTCGGATCGAGAGGACAAACTGTTTTTT
CDR3aa: CASSPLMRSSGSDREDKLFF
j_gene: TRBJ1-4
abundance: few
v_gene: TRBV18
d_gene: .
len: 20

CDR3nt: TGTGCCAGCAGCTGCTCCCATAAGGGGTCCTACGAGCAGTACTTC
CDR3aa: CASSCSHKGSYEQYF
j_gene: TRBJ2-7
abundance: .
v_gene: TRBV7-3
d_gene: .
len: 15

CDR3nt: TGTGCCAGCAGCCCTCAGACAGCCTCCTATGGCTACACCTTC
CDR3aa: CASSPQTASYGYTF
j_gene: TRBJ1-2
abundance: .
v_gene: TRBV9
d_gene: .
len: 14

CDR3nt: TGTGCCAGCAGTGACCCCATAACGGGGGGGAACTATGGCTACACCTTC
CDR3aa: CASSDPITGGNYGYTF
j_gene: TRBJ1-2
abundance: .
v_gene: TRBV25-1
d_gene: .
len: 16

CDR3nt: TGTGCCAGCAGCTCCACCGGGGGGGGTAGAGAGACCCAGTACTTC
CDR3aa: CASSSTGGGRETQYF
j_gene: TRBJ2-5
abundance: once
v_gene: TRBV11-2
d_gene: TRBD2
len: 15

CDR3nt: TGTGCCAGCCAGGTTGGGGAGACCCAGTACTTC
CDR3aa: CASQVGETQYF
j_gene: TRBJ2-5
abundance: .
v_gene: TRBV6-5
d_gene: .
len: 11

CDR3nt: TGTGCCAGCAGCTTGCTTCTAGAAAGGAACACTGAAGCTTTCTTT
CDR3aa: CASSLLLERNTEAFF
j_gene: TRBJ1-1
abundance: .
v_gene: TRBV5-5
d_gene: .
len: 15

CDR3nt: TGTGCCAGCAGTGAAACCCAGGGAAACACTGAAGCTTTCTTT
CDR3aa: CASSETQGNTEAFF
j_gene: TRBJ1-1
abundance: .
v_gene: TRBV6-5
d_gene: .
len: 14

CDR3nt: TGTGCCAGTAGTCCCAAGGGACAGGGAGATCCTTACGAGCAGTACTTC
CDR3aa: CASSPKGQGDPYEQYF
j_gene: TRBJ2-7
abundance: .
v_gene: TRBV19
d_gene: TRBD1
len: 16

CDR3nt: TGTGCCAGCAGTGTGGGCGGGGGGTTCGCCGGGGAGCTGTTTTTT
CDR3aa: CASSVGGGFAGELFF
j_gene: TRBJ2-2
abundance: .
v_gene: TRBV2
d_gene: TRBD2
len: 15